Given below is one T cell receptor (beta chain) in context. The ends lost 4 bases at V and 4 bases at J; junction bases unmatched: 10. The germline V gene encodes CDR1 SGHRS and CDR2 YFSETQ. The CDR3 sequence is 17 residues long. This specimen belongs to a study of blood T cell repertoires in COVID-19. Sequenced by immunoSEQ multiplex PCR; TCRdb stores in-frame clones only, minus some. The table includes 150,000 to 200,000 clones, 84% detected once. The source material was peripheral blood. The chain employs TRBV5-1 and TRBJ2-1, with 11 bases fitting TRBD2. This clonotype was obtained from a man aged 25 to 40 with active or convalescent COVID-19. CDR3 DNA: TGCGCCAGCAGCACCACTCCCCGACTAGCGGGGTACAATGAGCAGTTCTTC. Residues: CASSTTPRLAGYNEQFF.